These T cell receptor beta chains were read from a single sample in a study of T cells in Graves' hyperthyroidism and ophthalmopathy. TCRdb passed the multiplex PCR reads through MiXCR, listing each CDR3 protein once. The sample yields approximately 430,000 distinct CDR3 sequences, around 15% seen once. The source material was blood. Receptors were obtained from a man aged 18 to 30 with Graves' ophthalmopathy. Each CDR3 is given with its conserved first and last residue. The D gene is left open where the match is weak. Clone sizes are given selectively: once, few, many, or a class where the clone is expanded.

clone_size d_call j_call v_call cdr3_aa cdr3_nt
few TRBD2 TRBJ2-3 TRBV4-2 CASSQGTSGGGADTQYF TGTGCCAGCAGCCAAGGGACTAGCGGGGGTGGTGCAGATACGCAGTATTTT
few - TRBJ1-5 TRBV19 CASSPWINSNQPQHF TGTGCCAGTAGTCCCTGGATTAATAGCAATCAGCCCCAGCATTTT
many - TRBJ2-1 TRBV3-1 CASSRNRDSYNEQFF TGTGCCAGCAGCCGAAACAGGGACTCCTACAATGAGCAGTTCTTC
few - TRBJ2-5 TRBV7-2 CASSLTASLRETQYF TGTGCCAGCAGCTTAACTGCTAGCCTCCGGGAGACCCAGTACTTC
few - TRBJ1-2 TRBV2 CASSGYRVDYGYTF TGTGCCAGCAGTGGGTACAGGGTGGACTATGGCTACACCTTC
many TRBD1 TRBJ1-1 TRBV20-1 CSAWGGQGAWKVTEAFF TGCAGTGCTTGGGGAGGCCAGGGGGCTTGGAAAGTCACTGAAGCTTTCTTT
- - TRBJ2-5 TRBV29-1 CSVDSPVQETQYF TGCAGCGTTGATAGTCCTGTACAAGAGACCCAGTACTTC
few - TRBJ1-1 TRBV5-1 CASSEQGIEAFF TGCGCCAGCAGCGAGCAGGGCATTGAAGCTTTCTTT
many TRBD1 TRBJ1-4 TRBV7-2 CASSGDRGGTNEKLFF TGTGCCAGCAGCGGTGACAGGGGAGGGACTAATGAAAAACTGTTTTTT
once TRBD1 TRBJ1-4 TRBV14 CASSQAGTGDKLFF TGTGCCAGCAGCCAAGCCGGGACAGGGGATAAACTGTTTTTT
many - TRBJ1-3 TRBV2 CASSDWGLAGNTIYF TGTGCCAGCAGTGACTGGGGTTTGGCTGGAAACACCATATATTTT
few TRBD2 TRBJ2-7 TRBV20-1 CSASLAGVEQYF TGCAGTGCGTCCCTAGCGGGAGTCGAGCAGTACTTC
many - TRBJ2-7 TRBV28 CASSPDVPYEQYF TGTGCCAGCAGTCCTGACGTCCCCTACGAGCAGTACTTC
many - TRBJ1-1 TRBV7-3 CASTRSGTYTEAFF TGTGCCAGCACCCGATCCGGGACCTACACTGAAGCTTTCTTT
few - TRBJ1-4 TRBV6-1 CASGEPTREKLFF TGTGCCAGCGGAGAACCCACGAGGGAAAAACTGTTTTTT
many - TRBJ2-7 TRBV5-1 CASSLSPYTYEQYF TGCGCCAGCAGCTTGTCGCCCTATACCTACGAGCAGTACTTC
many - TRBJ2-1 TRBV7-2 CASSLGSLSNEQFF TGTGCCAGCAGCTTAGGGTCCCTATCCAATGAGCAGTTCTTC
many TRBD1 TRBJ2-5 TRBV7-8 CASSQGQGTQYF TGTGCCAGCAGCCAGGGACAGGGGACCCAGTACTTC
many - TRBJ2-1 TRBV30 CAGEVAPEQFF TGTGCCGGCGAGGTAGCCCCTGAGCAGTTCTTC
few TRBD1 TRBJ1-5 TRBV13 CASSWRQGGGQPQHF TGTGCCAGCAGCTGGCGACAGGGGGGGGGTCAGCCCCAGCATTTT
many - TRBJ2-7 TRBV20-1 CSASSNTEQYF TGCAGTGCTAGCTCCAATACAGAGCAGTACTTC